The clone carrying this TCR beta chain has a handful of counts. MiXCR, run by TCRdb on the 5' RACE reads, gives a single entry per CDR3 protein. The table lists 200,000 to 250,000 distinct CDR3 sequences, around 6.5% of them singletons. These data originate in a study of identical twins. With V trimmed by 4 bases and J by 4 bases, 13 bases remained unmatched. Per germline, CDR1 SGHVS and CDR2 FQNEAQ. This CDR3 region has 16 residues. This same sample was also part of a study on T cells expressing NK-cell markers.

V and J are TRBV7-8 and TRBJ2-7; 7 bases map to TRBD2. Material: CD8+ T cells sorted from blood. The receptor's source is a woman under 30 in good health. CDR3 bases: TGTGCCAGCAGCTGGATCTCCGGGACGGGAGGATACGAGCAGTACTTC. It encodes CASSWISGTGGYEQYF. Full variable domain (rest looked up from reference TRBV7-8 and TRBJ2-7): GAGVSQSPRYKVAKRGQDVALRCDPISGHVSLFWYQQALGQGPEFLTYFQNEAQLDKSGLPSDRFFAERPEGSVSTLKIQRTQQEDSAVYLCASSWISGTGGYEQYFGPGTRLTVT.